The next 32 T cell receptor beta chains were all read from a single sample in a study of cytomegalovirus exposure and HLA in healthy donors. Assay: immunoSEQ multiplex PCR; the TCRdb copy retains only in-frame clones and omits some. This sample has over 150,000 clones, with 86% found just once. What was sequenced was PBMCs. Receptors originate from a young man in good health and CMV-seropositive.

The V gene is TRBV5-4, the J gene TRBJ1-1; TRBD1 might be the D (5 bases). V was shortened by 7 bases and J by 6 bases, with 13 bases between the two germline ends. The CDR3 spans 12 residues. Germline V gives CDR1 SGHNT, CDR2 YYREEE (reference sequence). CDR3 amino acids: CASPSWGAEAFF. For the CDR3, the DNA is TGTGCCAGCCCATCATGGGGGGCTGAAGCTTTCTTT.

The chain links TRBV5-1 to TRBJ1-5; 7 bases map to TRBD1. V shed 2 bases and J 3 bases; nucleotides not matched to a gene: 8. The germline gives CDR1 SGHRS, CDR2 YFSETQ. The CDR3 runs to 16 residues. The CDR3 region has the DNA TGCGCCAGCAGCTTCCAAACACAGGGGAACAATCAGCCCCAGCATTTT. This codes for CASSFQTQGNNQPQHF.

The chain couples TRBV7-9 to TRBJ1-5, with D uncertain. Trimming left V 5 bases short and J 3 bases short, with 17 bases between. Germline lookup yields CDR1 SEHNR and CDR2 FQNEAQ (reference sequence). The CDR3 sequence is 16 residues long. CDR3 in DNA: TGTGCCAGCAGCCTAGGTGGAGGGAGGGTCAATCAGCCCCAGCATTTT. It specifies CASSLGGGRVNQPQHF.

CDR3 residues: CASSLASNEQYF. DNA of the CDR3: TGTGCCAGCAGCTTAGCGTCCAACGAGCAGTACTTC. The chain uses TRBV7-9 and TRBJ2-7; D gene ambiguous. The CDR3 runs 12 residues. Germline values: CDR1 SEHNR, CDR2 FQNEAQ (reference sequence). Trimming removed 0 bases from V and 5 bases from J, with 5 bases in between.

V usage is TRBV7-2 and J usage is TRBJ2-3, with TRBD2 matching over 8 bases. After removal of 5 bases from V and 2 bases from J, the junction contained 12 bases not matched to a gene. The germline gives CDR1 SGHTA, CDR2 FQGNSA. The CDR3 sequence is 17 residues long. The CDR3 DNA is TGTGCCAGCAGCCCCCGAGGGACTAGTTTCGTCACAGATACGCAGTATTTT. The encoded protein is CASSPRGTSFVTDTQYF.

The chain uses TRBV7-2 and TRBJ2-7; TRBD2 aligns across 10 bases. The germline V gene encodes CDR1 SGHTA and CDR2 FQGNSA. The V gene end was trimmed by 1 base and the J gene end by 5 bases; junction bases not matched to a gene: 2. The CDR3 consists of 14 residues. Written as DNA, the CDR3 is TGTGCCAGCAGCTTAGGTCTAGCGGGAGACGAGCAGTACTTC. It encodes CASSLGLAGDEQYF.

The chain uses TRBV19 and TRBJ1-1; 8 bases are a match to TRBD1. Unmatched junction bases numbered 7, after V lost 0 bases and J lost 1 base. The germline CDR1 and CDR2 sequences are LNHDA and SQIVND (reference sequence). There are 17 residues in the CDR3. CDR3 in DNA: TGTGCCAGTAGTATAGAACCCGGACAGGGACCGAACACTGAAGCTTTCTTT. Protein: CASSIEPGQGPNTEAFF.

The chain is built from TRBV13 and TRBJ2-5, with D possibly matching TRBD2 (5 bases). The CDR3 has 13 amino acids. V lost 3 bases, J lost 3 bases, and 8 bases lay in between. Per germline, CDR1 PRHDT and CDR2 FYEKMQ (reference sequence). CDR3 DNA: TGTGCCAGCAGCTTTTACGGGAAAGAGACCCAGTACTTC. It codes for CASSFYGKETQYF.

Points on this clone: The sample holds other DNA sequences that translate to the same CDR3. V gene TRBV25-1 combines with J gene TRBJ1-5; D possibly corresponds to TRBD1 (5 bases). CDR1 and CDR2 (germline): MGHDK, SYGVNS. The V gene lost 3 bases and the J gene lost 6 bases, with 6 bases spanning the gap. The CDR3 has 12 residues. Here the CDR3 reads CASSEGGQPQHF. The CDR3 region has the DNA TGTGCCAGCAGTGAGGGGGGTCAGCCCCAGCATTTT.

The chain couples TRBV30 to TRBJ2-7; a weak D match, TRBD1 (6 bases). CDR3 length equals 13 residues. With 3 bases removed from V and 3 bases from J, the gap between germline ends came to 12 bases. CDR1 is GTSNPN and CDR2 is SVGIG in the germline V gene (reference sequence). Here the CDR3 DNA reads TGTGCCTGGAGCGTCCCGGACAGCTACGAGCAGTACTTC. Its protein product is CAWSVPDSYEQYF.

This clone was detected a few times. V gene TRBV6-1 combines with J gene TRBJ1-6; D not certain. In germline, CDR1 is MNHNS, CDR2 SASEGT. V gave up 9 bases and J gave up 5 bases, with 8 bases separating them. The CDR3 has 12 residues. The CDR3 region has the DNA TGTGCCAGGATAGGAGATAATTCACCCCTCCACTTT. Amino acid sequence: CARIGDNSPLHF.

The chain couples TRBV9 to TRBJ2-3; 8 positions agree with TRBD2. Per the germline V gene, CDR1 is SGDLS and CDR2 is YYNGEE. The CDR3 consists of 17 residues. The J segment lost 5 bases and the V segment lost 4 bases, leaving 15 bases of the junction unmatched. CDR3 residues: CASSPRTGGLGVDTQYF. In nucleotides, the CDR3 is TGTGCCAGCAGCCCCCGTACCGGGGGACTAGGGGTAGATACGCAGTATTTT.

The chain recombines TRBV7-9 with TRBJ1-3; 7 bases are a match to TRBD1. This CDR3 spans 13 amino acids. J lost 8 bases, V lost 7 bases, and 8 bases had no gene match. Per the germline V gene, CDR1 is SEHNR and CDR2 is FQNEAQ (reference sequence). The CDR3: CASNGQEYDTIYF. DNA for the CDR3: TGTGCCAGCAACGGACAGGAGTACGACACCATATATTTT.

This clone was seen a single time. This chain links TRBV6-1 with TRBJ2-4; tentative D call: TRBD1 (5 bases). Between the trimmed V and J ends, which lost 2 bases and 5 bases, there was a span of 7 bases. The CDR3 has 13 residues. Germline CDR1 reads MNHNS; CDR2 reads SASEGT. The CDR3 nucleotides are TGTGCCAGCAGTGAAACCAGGGAAAACATTCAGTACTTC. Residues: CASSETRENIQYF.

The V gene is TRBV18, the J gene TRBJ2-3; 8 bases align to TRBD1. Losses at the gene ends were 2 bases for V and 2 bases for J; bases not matched to a gene: 6. Germline CDR1 and CDR2: KGHSH and LQKENI. The CDR3 has 16 residues. The CDR3 here is CASSPWRQGPTDTQYF. DNA of the CDR3: TGTGCCAGCTCACCATGGAGACAGGGGCCCACAGATACGCAGTATTTT. Full variable domain (outside the CDR3, taken from reference TRBV18 and TRBJ2-3): NAGVMQNPRHLVRRRGQEARLRCSPMKGHSHVYWYRQLPEEGLKFMVYLQKENIIDESGMPKERFSAEFPKEGPSILRIQQVVRGDSAAYFCASSPWRQGPTDTQYFGPGTRLTVL.

The gene calls are TRBV5-8 and TRBJ1-2; 8 nucleotides match TRBD1. The germline CDR1 and CDR2 sequences are SGHTS and YDEGEE. CDR3 length: 15 residues. V was clipped by 0 bases and J by 7 bases; unmatched bases: 8. Here the CDR3 reads CASSLEGDRRGGYTF. CDR3 nucleotide sequence: TGTGCCAGCAGCTTGGAAGGGGACAGGAGGGGTGGCTACACCTTC.

The rearrangement joins TRBV25-1 to TRBJ1-4; TRBD1 agrees at 8 bases. J was trimmed by 8 bases and V by 1 base; bases with no gene match: 3. Germline CDR1 is MGHDK and CDR2 is SYGVNS. This CDR3 is 14 amino acids long. Here the CDR3 reads CASSEFTGGEKLFF. The CDR3 coding sequence is TGTGCCAGCAGTGAATTTACAGGGGGGGAAAAACTGTTTTTT.

The J gene is TRBJ1-4, the V gene TRBV6-5; 9 positions match TRBD1. The CDR3 is made up of 13 amino acids. Trimming cost V 7 bases and J 11 bases; bases outside gene matches: 8. Germline-derived CDR1 and CDR2 are MNHEY and SVGAGI. The CDR3 sequence: CASTNRQGGKLFF. CDR3 nucleotide sequence: TGTGCCAGCACCAACAGACAGGGGGGGAAACTGTTTTTT.

J is TRBJ2-1 and V is TRBV5-6; 9 positions agree with TRBD2. This CDR3 region has 19 residues. Trimming cost V 7 bases and J 0 bases; bases outside gene matches: 17. Germline V lookup: CDR1 SGHDT, CDR2 YYEEEE. CDR3 sequence: CASGLGPAGGRSSYNEQFF. The CDR3 DNA follows: TGTGCCAGCGGATTAGGGCCAGCGGGGGGCCGGAGCTCCTACAATGAGCAGTTCTTC.

The rearrangement uses TRBV9 and TRBJ2-1; 10 nucleotides align to TRBD1. Germline CDR1 reads SGDLS; CDR2 reads YYNGEE. The V gene end was trimmed by 4 bases and the J gene end by 2 bases; junction bases not matched to a gene: 3. This CDR3 region has 15 residues. This chain's CDR3 is CASSKDRGAYNEQFF. Written as DNA, the CDR3 is TGTGCCAGCAGCAAGGACAGGGGGGCCTACAATGAGCAGTTCTTC.

The chain couples TRBV6-1 to TRBJ2-7; TRBD2 matches at 8 bases. This CDR3 contains 14 residues. The ends lost 6 bases at V and 2 bases at J; junction bases unmatched: 6. The germline CDR1 and CDR2 sequences are MNHNS and SASEGT. The CDR3 nucleotides read TGTGCCAGCAGGGGCGGGGGGCCAACCTACGAGCAGTACTTC. Protein product: CASRGGGPTYEQYF.

The CDR3 spells CAWSGLAGDEQYF. The CDR3 DNA reads TGTGCCTGGAGTGGGCTAGCGGGAGACGAGCAGTACTTC. This chain uses TRBV30 with TRBJ2-7; TRBD2 aligns across 10 bases. The V and J ends lost 1 base and 5 bases, in that order; junction bases with no gene match: 2. The germline gives CDR1 GTSNPN, CDR2 SVGIG (reference sequence). The CDR3 extends over 13 amino acids.

This clone was detected a few times. This chain uses TRBV19 with TRBJ1-2; TRBD1 agrees at 8 bases. Trimming took 10 bases from V and 3 from J; bases not matched to a gene: 10. Germline V gives CDR1 LNHDA, CDR2 SQIVND (reference sequence). The CDR3 contains 14 residues. The DNA for the CDR3 is TGTGCCACCCCCCCTCAGACAGGGGACTATGGCTACACCTTC. This translates into CATPPQTGDYGYTF.

This clone was detected only a few times. Other DNA variants within this sample encode the same CDR3. The CDR3 coding sequence is TGTGCCAGCTCACCACAAGGGGCGGGGATGAACACTGAAGCTTTCTTT. It translates to CASSPQGAGMNTEAFF. The chain couples TRBV18 to TRBJ1-1; D might be TRBD1 (5 bases). With 1 base removed from V and 0 bases from J, the gap between germline ends came to 12 bases. The CDR3 totals 16 residues. Germline values: CDR1 KGHSH, CDR2 LQKENI.

This sequence joins TRBV19 and TRBJ2-7; a weak D match, TRBD2 (5 bases). Germline V lookup: CDR1 LNHDA, CDR2 SQIVND (reference sequence). The CDR3 runs to 15 residues. V lost 5 bases, J lost 3 bases, and 17 bases lay in between. Written as DNA, the CDR3 is TGTGCCAGTAGTTTTCTCCACGCGGGCAGCTACGAGCAGTACTTC. It translates to CASSFLHAGSYEQYF.

This chain links TRBV27 with TRBJ2-7, with 9 nucleotides matching TRBD1. The CDR3 is 14 residues long. Germline-derived CDR1 and CDR2 are MNHEY and SMNVEV (reference sequence). V lost 6 bases and J lost 4; bases outside the gene matches: 7. The CDR3 sequence: CASRGQGKVYEQYF. For the CDR3, the DNA is TGTGCCAGCAGGGGACAGGGTAAAGTGTACGAGCAGTACTTC.

The J gene is TRBJ1-5, the V gene TRBV29-1; a weak D match, TRBD1 (5 bases). The CDR3 contains 14 residues. Per germline, CDR1 SQVTM and CDR2 ANQGSEA. V was cut by 6 bases and J by 3 bases, with 15 bases left in between. The CDR3 loop is CSVGPGGVNQPQHF. The CDR3 nucleotides read TGCAGCGTGGGCCCGGGGGGGGTCAATCAGCCCCAGCATTTT.

The V gene is TRBV29-1, the J gene TRBJ2-7, with 8 bases aligning to TRBD1. CDR1 is SQVTM, CDR2 ANQGSEA, per germline. The CDR3 spans 13 residues. V was clipped by 7 bases and J by 2 bases; unmatched bases: 7. This chain's CDR3 is CSALDRVTYEQYF. The CDR3 coding sequence is TGCAGCGCTCTGGACAGGGTAACCTACGAGCAGTACTTC.

The chain carries TRBV18 and TRBJ2-5; TRBD1 agrees at 8 bases. The length of the CDR3 is 14 residues. The germline V gene has CDR1 KGHSH and CDR2 LQKENI. V lost 4 bases to trimming and J lost 7 bases; unmatched junction nucleotides: 8. The CDR3 protein is CASSLGQGPGTQYF. The CDR3 nucleotides are TGTGCCAGCTCACTAGGACAGGGACCTGGGACCCAGTACTTC.

The chain employs TRBV25-1 and TRBJ2-2, with 7 bases fitting TRBD2. V shed 8 bases and J 0 bases; nucleotides not matched to a gene: 12. The CDR3 contains 17 residues. Per germline, CDR1 MGHDK and CDR2 SYGVNS. The CDR3 bases are TGTGCCAGCCGACCCCACAGCGGGGATCCGAACACCGGGGAGCTGTTTTTT. This gives the protein CASRPHSGDPNTGELFF.

This chain uses TRBV27 with TRBJ2-3, with TRBD2 as a possible D gene (5 bases). CDR1 and CDR2 from the germline V gene are MNHEY and SMNVEV (reference sequence). The CDR3 consists of 15 residues. V dropped 6 bases and J dropped 2 bases, with 15 bases sitting between them. DNA of the CDR3: TGTGCCAGCAGGCGGGTAAACCGAAACACAGATACGCAGTATTTT. Protein product: CASRRVNRNTDTQYF.

The chain couples TRBV7-2 to TRBJ1-1; 8 bases match TRBD1. Trimming cost V 5 bases and J 0 bases; bases outside gene matches: 11. This CDR3 spans 17 amino acids. Germline CDR1 and CDR2: SGHTA and FQGNSA. The CDR3 DNA reads as TGTGCCAGCAGCATCGCGGCAGGGGGCCTCATGAACACTGAAGCTTTCTTT. Translation: CASSIAAGGLMNTEAFF.